This T cell receptor beta chain was sequenced in a study of T-cell memory formation after mild COVID-19. About the research overall: There were largely donor-specific TCR clusters.

A 5'RACE reaction primed in the constant segment made cDNA libraries of TCR alpha and TCR beta, and these carried sample barcodes and UMIs. TCRdb re-called the 5' RACE reads with MiXCR, one entry per CDR3 protein. The table lists more than 250,000 distinct CDR3 sequences, about a sixth of them singletons. Concerning this clonotype itself: Its target is unknown.

Notes on the study in general: A subset of responding clones appeared in pre-infection memory, suggesting cross-reactive memory joined. CM and EM subsets held most contracting CD4+ clones; EMRA held CD8+ ones.

The CDR3 runs to 11 residues. Trimming stripped 5 bases from V and 6 bases from J, with 8 bases between. The rearrangement links TRBV12-3 or TRBV12-4 to TRBJ2-7; D gene unclear. Specimen: PBMCs or a T cell subset sorted from them (not recorded which). The receptor was derived from a young man who had mild COVID-19 (a few samples of this study predate the infection). Cell type and time point are not known. CDR3 DNA sequence: TGTGCCAGCAGTCATGGTAGCGAGCAGTACTTC. Protein sequence: CASSHGSEQYF.